The following is a T cell receptor beta chain sequence with its context. It lacks a known antigen. Nothing much larger sits one base from this clone, and base qualities are not available. This specimen comes from a study of T cell responses to AZD1222 COVID-19 vaccine (dated by TCRdb to the early 2020s). General notes on the study: AZD1222 recipients given second doses at about 4 weeks or at about 12 weeks were pooled, since spike-specific TCR depth and breadth were not found to differ between the two schedules. TCR sequencing covered 230 to 250 trial participants: 200 to 220 given two doses of AZD1222 and about 26 given two doses of MenACWY control vaccine. Trial participants were enrolled by age into 18-55, 56-69 and 70-plus year subgroups, with around 140, 26 and 57 TCR-sequenced participants respectively. The research as a whole found: Most participants were white British and females outnumbered males, and the authors suggested that clonal diversity may have been underestimated. In the small 56-69-year group, the increase in depth fell short of significance, most likely because of low power. Conclusions about previously exposed vaccinees are limited, since just a handful of AZD1222 recipients were seropositive for SARS-CoV-2 at baseline. CD4 TCRs associated with the vaccine covered the entire spike protein, and the dominant responses were in regions 160-218 and 743-854. Reportedly, close to half of the unique spike-specific TCRs recognized epitopes lying outside the regions that are mutated in the B.1.351 and B.1.1.7 variants. No day 14 peak-response samples were available, so repertoires were characterized only after the peak T cell response. After two AZD1222 doses, both the breadth and the depth of spike-specific TCRs were significantly higher than at day 0 and than in MenACWY recipients.

The CDR3 regions of human TCRbeta chains were analyzed by immunosequencing. The original methods were these. Repertoire TCRs were checked for matches against a reference library of SARS-CoV-2-specific TCRs that had been generated using the MIRA antigen-specificity platform. Breadth was defined as the fraction of unique TCRs that were SARS-CoV-2-associated, and depth was defined as the fraction of total T cells that were SARS-CoV-2-associated. Using the MIRA data, each spike-specific TCR was assigned both to the spike region to which the TCR was reactive and to a CD4 or CD8 class. Log10-transformed breadth and depth values were compared by one-way ANOVA with Sidak's multiple comparisons tests. TCRdb re-hosts the immuneACCESS table, in-frame sequences only. Its copies lack some clones; in the studies checked, an unresolved V gene accounts for under half of them, and the cause for the rest is not known. Clone size and the V and J calls come from that table; the DNA yielded D and trimming. In all, the sample holds 140,000 to 150,000 clones, and roughly 93% of those were seen once. The top ten constitute 4.5% to 5.5% of the sample.

The time point label, read with the paper, signifies: baseline before first vaccination. Vaccinee samples were obtained from the UK trials COV001 and COV002, which included a single-blind randomized controlled phase 2/3 trial of AZD1222 (ChAdOx1 nCoV-19) in healthy adults. For TCRbeta chain sequencing, PBMC samples from trial participants were taken at day 0 and at day 28 after the second dose. For CDR1 and CDR2, the germline V gene lists SGHTA and FQGNSA. After removal of 0 bases from V and 7 bases from J, the junction retains 4 bases not matched to a gene. Reading from cysteine to phenylalanine, the CDR3 counts 15 amino acids. Left in the record is the CDR3 DNA by itself, 45 bases read in frame from the first base.

The V gene is TRBV7-2 and the J gene is TRBJ2-1, with 9 middle bases fitting TRBD2. This TCR was sampled from an adult in good health. The specimen was peripheral blood, collected on day 0 of AZD1222 vaccination. The DNA sequence is TGTGCCAGCAGCTTAGCTAGCGGGAGTATTAATGAGCAGTTCTTC. Its coded protein is CASSLASGSINEQFF. The variable domain in full, with residues beyond the CDR3 obtained from the reference TRBV7-2 and TRBJ2-1 genes, is GAGVSQSPSNKVTEKGKDVELRCDPISGHTALYWYRQSLGQGLEFLIYFQGNSAPDKSGLPSDRFSAERTGGSVSTLTIQRTQQEDSAVYLCASSLASGSINEQFFGPGTRLTVL.